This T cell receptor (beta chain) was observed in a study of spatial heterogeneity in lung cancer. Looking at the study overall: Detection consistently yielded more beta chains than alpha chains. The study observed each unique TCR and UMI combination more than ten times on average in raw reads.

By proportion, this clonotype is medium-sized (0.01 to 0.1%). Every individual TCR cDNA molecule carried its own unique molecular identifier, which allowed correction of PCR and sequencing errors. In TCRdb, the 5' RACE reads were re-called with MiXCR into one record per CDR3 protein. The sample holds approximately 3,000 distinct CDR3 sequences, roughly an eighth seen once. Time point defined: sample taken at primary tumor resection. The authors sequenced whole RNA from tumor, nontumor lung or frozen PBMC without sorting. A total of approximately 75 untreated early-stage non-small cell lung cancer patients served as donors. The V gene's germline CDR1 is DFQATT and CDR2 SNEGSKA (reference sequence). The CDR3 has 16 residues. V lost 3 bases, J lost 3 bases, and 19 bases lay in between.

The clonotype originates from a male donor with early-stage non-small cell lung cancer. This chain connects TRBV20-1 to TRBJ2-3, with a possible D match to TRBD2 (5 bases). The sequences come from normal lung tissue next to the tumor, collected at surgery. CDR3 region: CSASPSRPQRTDTQYF. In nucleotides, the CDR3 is TGCAGTGCTAGCCCCAGCCGGCCACAGCGGACAGATACGCAGTATTTT.